Listed here are 7 T cell receptor beta chains from one sample, sequenced in a study of T cells in Graves' hyperthyroidism and ophthalmopathy. The TCR beta CDR3 regions underwent amplification using RNA transcripts as the source. TCR CDR3 regions were first amplified by RT-PCR with HTBI primers. In TCRdb, the multiplex PCR reads were re-called with MiXCR into one record per CDR3 protein. Of fewer than 600,000 distinct CDR3 sequences in the sample, around 15% were seen once. What was sequenced was blood. These receptors were collected from a woman between 18 and 30 years old with Graves' hyperthyroidism.

This clonotype was observed many times. At one of its ends the junction is not consistent with the germline gene, which may arise from a read error. V usage is TRBV11-3 and J usage is TRBJ2-3, with D perhaps TRBD1 (6 bases). Germline lookup yields CDR1 SGHNT and CDR2 YENEEA. The CDR3 is 15 amino acids. The CDR3 is CASNLAGQNWDTQYF. The CDR3, as DNA: TGTGCCAGCAACTTAGCCGGACAGAATTGGGATACGCAGTATTTT.

The chain is built from TRBV20-1 and TRBJ2-4, with D perhaps matching TRBD2 (5 bases). Trimming cost V 5 bases and J 1 base, with 9 bases left between them. Germline CDR1 is DFQATT and CDR2 is SNEGSKA (reference sequence). CDR3 size: 13 residues. The CDR3 is CSAELVAKNIQYF. The CDR3 DNA reads TGCAGTGCTGAACTAGTTGCCAAAAACATTCAGTACTTC.

This clonotype has at least ten counts. This rearrangement joins TRBV7-3 to TRBJ2-1; TRBD2 aligns across 8 bases. The CDR3 length is 18 residues. The germline V gene encodes CDR1 SGHTA and CDR2 FQGTGA. V gave up 4 bases and J gave up 2 bases; unmatched junction bases: 13. The CDR3 sequence is CASSSSTGREVTYNEQFF. The DNA for the CDR3 is TGTGCCAGCAGCTCTTCCACTGGGCGGGAGGTGACCTACAATGAGCAGTTCTTC. Based on the CDR3 plus reference TRBV7-3 and TRBJ2-1, the full variable domain is GAGVSQTPSNKVTEKGKYVELRCDPISGHTALYWYRQSLGQGPEFLIYFQGTGAADDSGLPNDRFFAVRPEGSVSTLKIQRTERGDSAVYLCASSSSTGREVTYNEQFFGPGTRLTVL.

The table lists this clonotype with many counts. The chain recombines TRBV30 with TRBJ2-7; 10 bases are shared with TRBD1. V shed 3 bases and J 6 bases; nucleotides not matched to a gene: 5. CDR1 is GTSNPN, CDR2 SVGIG, per germline (reference sequence). CDR3 length: 13 amino acids. The CDR3 loop is CAWSATGGAEQYF. CDR3 sequence (DNA): TGTGCCTGGAGCGCGACAGGGGGCGCCGAGCAGTACTTC.

As for this clonotype: A read error is possible here, since a much larger clone lies one base away. This chain links TRBV24-1 with TRBJ2-5; TRBD2 is a possible D gene (6 bases). The CDR3 spans 15 residues. With 4 bases removed from V and 2 bases from J, the gap between germline ends came to 13 bases. CDR1 and CDR2 (germline): KGHDR, SFDVKD. The CDR3 coding sequence is TGTGCCACCAGTGACCCTAGCGAAACTCAAGAGACCCAGTACTTC. It encodes CATSDPSETQETQYF.

This clonotype was seen repeatedly, ten times or more. This rearrangement joins TRBV12-3 or TRBV12-4 to TRBJ2-7, with D perhaps TRBD1 or TRBD2 (5 bases each). Trimming pared 3 bases from V and 2 bases from J, leaving 14 bases between. The CDR3 has 15 residues. This chain's CDR3 is CASSFHRDLPYEQYF. CDR3 DNA: TGTGCCAGCAGTTTCCACCGGGACCTACCCTACGAGCAGTACTTC.

This rearrangement joins TRBV20-1 to TRBJ1-4; 10 bases align to TRBD1. The V and J ends lost 0 bases and 3 bases, in that order; junction bases with no gene match: 4. Germline loops: CDR1 DFQATT, CDR2 SNEGSKA (reference sequence). The CDR3 covers 16 residues. CDR3 nucleotide sequence: TGCAGTGCTAGAGATCCCGGACAGGGGGCTAATGAAAAACTGTTTTTT. Protein: CSARDPGQGANEKLFF.